This TCR beta chain was sequenced during a study of beta chain features in type 1 diabetes. Sorted CD4+ subsets: naive, central memory, regulatory, stem cell-like memory (CD45RO/CCR7/CD25/CD127/CD95/CD27 panel). As to this clone: Its antigen is currently unknown.

Study-wide points: In all four CD4+ subsets, TCRB CDR3 length was significantly, moderately reduced in type 1 diabetes. The naive, central memory and Treg TCRB repertoires showed an apparent similarity that was greater among patients than among healthy donors.

V lost 3 bases and J 7 bases, leaving 4 bases between the germline ends. The CDR3 is 11 amino acids. From germline, CDR1 is DFQATT and CDR2 SNEGSKA (reference sequence). Investigators reverse transcribed all isolated RNA, so they sequenced expressed TCRB transcripts. Clones were sequenced by immunoSEQ multiplex PCR, and TCRdb holds only the in-frame ones, with some missing. The sample lists some 700,000 clones, roughly an eighth occurring once. The clonotype originates from a man between 18 and 35 years old with type 1 diabetes. The sequencing sample was made of naive CD4+ T cells from blood. The chain recombines TRBV20-1 with TRBJ1-6; D is ambiguous. The CDR3 reads CSARPNSPLHF. The CDR3 DNA reads as TGCAGTGCTAGGCCCAATTCACCCCTCCACTTT.